The 16 T cell receptor beta chains given below trace back to one sample, sequenced in a study of CD8 T cells in ankylosing spondylitis. Their antigens remain unidentified. Study results and caveats: A motif in TCR beta, a set of under 10 highly homologous variants, appeared characteristic of ankylosing spondylitis blood.

A single record per CDR3 protein comes from TCRdb applying MiXCR to the 5' RACE reads. The sample records approximately 540,000 distinct CDR3 sequences, more than 9.5% being singletons. Sequencing was performed on blood, either unsorted or a sorted T cell fraction (not recorded which). These TCRs come from a male donor with ankylosing spondylitis.

The chain uses TRBV10-3 and TRBJ1-2; possibly TRBD1 for D (6 bases). The V end lost 8 bases, the J end lost 3 bases, and 16 bases lay between the germline ends. Germline-derived CDR1 and CDR2 are ENHRY and SYGVKD. This CDR3 region has 14 residues. Here the CDR3 DNA reads TGTGCCATCGCCGATATGGGGGGCGACTATGGCTACACCTTC. Its translation is CAIADMGGDYGYTF.

This clonotype turned up a few times. This chain joins TRBV20-1 and TRBJ1-5, with D hard to call. CDR1 and CDR2 (germline): DFQATT, SNEGSKA (reference sequence). There are 16 residues in the CDR3. Trimming cost V 1 base and J 5 bases, with 18 bases left between them. The CDR3 protein is CSARGDLAQQYQPQHF. For the CDR3, the DNA is TGCAGTGCTAGAGGGGATTTAGCACAGCAATATCAGCCCCAGCATTTT.

The sample holds one count of this clonotype. This chain links TRBV5-8 with TRBJ2-1, with D tentatively TRBD1 (5 bases). V lost 3 bases, J lost 14 bases, and 12 bases lay in between. The CDR3 runs 11 residues. Germline values: CDR1 SGHTS, CDR2 YDEGEE. CDR3 bases: TGTGCCAGCAGCTGGAATCTAGGGGAGTTCTTC. Encoded protein: CASSWNLGEFF. Full variable domain (rest looked up from reference TRBV5-8 and TRBJ2-1): EAGVTQSPTHLIKTRGQQATLRCSPISGHTSVYWYQQALGLGLQFLLWYDEGEERNRGNFPPRFSGRQFPNYSSELNVNALELEDSALYLCASSWNLGEFFGPGTRLTVL.

This clonotype came up many times. The V call is TRBV29-1, the J call TRBJ2-7; 8 bases are a match to TRBD1. This CDR3 has 13 residues. Germline assignment: CDR1 SQVTM and CDR2 ANQGSEA. J gave up 6 bases and V 6 bases, and 10 bases lay outside the gene matches. The CDR3 nucleotides are TGCAGCGTCGTCGCAGGGACAGGTGGCGAGCAGTACTTC. Translation: CSVVAGTGGEQYF.

The chain has TRBV24-1 and TRBJ2-1; TRBD1 might be the D (6 bases). The CDR3 is made up of 16 amino acids. Trimming took off 2 bases at V and 4 bases at J, with 14 bases between the two ends. Germline V CDR1 and CDR2: KGHDR, SFDVKD. The CDR3 DNA follows: TGTGCCACCAGTGATTCCCGGGACACCCCGTACAATGAGCAGTTCTTC. Translating it yields CATSDSRDTPYNEQFF.

This rearrangement joins TRBV7-6 to TRBJ2-2; D is perhaps TRBD2 (6 bases). The V end lost 1 base, the J end lost 6 bases, and 9 bases lay between the germline ends. The CDR3 length is 14 residues. Germline loops: CDR1 SGHVS, CDR2 FNYEAQ. CDR3 region: CASSLVGGAGELFF. In nucleotides, the CDR3 is TGTGCCAGCAGCTTAGTAGGAGGGGCCGGGGAGCTGTTTTTT.

This clonotype showed up just a few times. The V and J genes are TRBV20-1 and TRBJ1-5, with D possibly matching TRBD1 (6 bases). The CDR3 totals 13 residues. Trimming removed 1 base from V and 7 bases from J, with 11 bases in between. Looked up from germline, CDR1 is DFQATT and CDR2 is SNEGSKA (reference sequence). Here the CDR3 reads CSARGQAGQPQHF. The CDR3 DNA reads as TGCAGTGCTAGAGGACAGGCCGGACAGCCCCAGCATTTT.

Comments on this clonotype: Because the CDR3's place on the DNA is in doubt, the DNA is left out and the CDR3 is given as listed by TCRdb. The gene calls are TRBV6-2 or TRBV6-3 and TRBJ2-5; the tabulated D call, TRBD2, remains unverified against the DNA. Germline-derived CDR1 and CDR2 are MNHEY and SVGEGT. Both ends counted, the CDR3 spans 15 residues. The CDR3 here is CASSFAGGSDETQHF.

The CDR3, as DNA: TGTGCCAGCAGCGCGGGACTAGATGGGACCCAGTACTTC. It specifies CASSAGLDGTQYF. The V gene is TRBV2, the J gene TRBJ2-5; 8 bases map to TRBD2. V shed 6 bases, J shed 7 bases, and the junction held 7 bases outside the gene matches. CDR1 is SNHLY and CDR2 is FYNNEI in the germline V gene. CDR3 length equals 13 residues.

The sample holds a few counts of this clonotype. Written as DNA, the CDR3 is TGTGCCAGCAGCCCTTACAACGGATACTTCGGGCCTGAAAAACTGTTTTTT. The encoded protein is CASSPYNGYFGPEKLFF. This chain connects TRBV3-1 to TRBJ1-4; D gene ambiguous. V lost 4 bases to trimming and J lost 7 bases, with 22 bases between them. CDR1 is LGHDT, CDR2 YNNKEL, per germline (reference sequence). The CDR3 is 17 amino acids.

This clonotype turned up a few times. The chain links TRBV19 to TRBJ2-1; D remains ambiguous. Trimming took 3 bases from V and 6 from J, leaving 12 bases between them. The CDR3 is 14 amino acids. CDR1 is LNHDA and CDR2 is SQIVND in the germline V gene (reference sequence). The CDR3 spells CASSIQFLGNEQFF. CDR3 coding DNA: TGTGCCAGTAGTATCCAATTCCTAGGCAATGAGCAGTTCTTC. Full variable domain (missing parts from reference TRBV19 and TRBJ2-1): DGGITQSPKYLFRKEGQNVTLSCEQNLNHDAMYWYRQDPGQGLRLIYYSQIVNDFQKGDIAEGYSVSREKKESFPLTVTSAQKNPTAFYLCASSIQFLGNEQFFGPGTRLTVL.

The gene calls are TRBV20-1 and TRBJ1-5, with 7 bases aligning to TRBD1. The CDR3 extends over 14 amino acids. Trimming cost V 0 bases and J 5 bases; bases outside gene matches: 4. CDR1 is DFQATT and CDR2 is SNEGSKA in the germline V gene (reference sequence). The CDR3 reads CSARDHRGDQPQHF. The CDR3 nucleotides are TGCAGTGCTAGAGATCACAGGGGAGATCAGCCCCAGCATTTT.

This clonotype was detected only a few times. The J gene is TRBJ1-2, the V gene TRBV29-1; D is unresolved. V was trimmed by 8 bases and J by 3 bases, leaving 16 bases between them. Looked up from germline, CDR1 is SQVTM and CDR2 is ANQGSEA. There are 13 residues in the CDR3. The CDR3 is CSSLVGGDYGYTF. The CDR3 DNA is TGCAGCTCCCTTGTGGGAGGAGACTATGGCTACACCTTC.

The chain carries TRBV29-1 and TRBJ2-5; D is perhaps TRBD2 (5 bases). The germline V gene encodes CDR1 SQVTM and CDR2 ANQGSEA. CDR3 length: 15 amino acids. V was shortened by 4 bases and J by 5 bases, with 20 bases between the two germline ends. The CDR3 nucleotides are TGCAGCGTTGCTCAGGCGACGGAGGTGGGGGAGACCCAGTACTTC. This gives the protein CSVAQATEVGETQYF.

This clonotype was recorded a few times. J is TRBJ1-3 and V is TRBV7-2; no clear D. Trimming pared 5 bases from V and 0 bases from J, leaving 14 bases between. In germline, CDR1 is SGHTA, CDR2 FQGNSA. The CDR3 extends over 16 amino acids. The CDR3 sequence: CASSPPGVRSGNTIYF. The DNA for the CDR3 is TGTGCCAGCAGCCCCCCCGGAGTTCGCTCTGGAAACACCATATATTTT.

This chain connects TRBV18 to TRBJ1-2; TRBD1 aligns across 11 bases. The CDR3 is made up of 15 amino acids. Losses at the gene ends were 3 bases for V and 6 bases for J; bases not matched to a gene: 6. Germline V gene lookup returns CDR1 KGHSH and CDR2 LQKENI. The CDR3 loop is CASSPRADRGHGYTF. The CDR3 DNA reads TGTGCCAGCTCACCCCGGGCGGACAGGGGGCATGGCTACACCTTC.